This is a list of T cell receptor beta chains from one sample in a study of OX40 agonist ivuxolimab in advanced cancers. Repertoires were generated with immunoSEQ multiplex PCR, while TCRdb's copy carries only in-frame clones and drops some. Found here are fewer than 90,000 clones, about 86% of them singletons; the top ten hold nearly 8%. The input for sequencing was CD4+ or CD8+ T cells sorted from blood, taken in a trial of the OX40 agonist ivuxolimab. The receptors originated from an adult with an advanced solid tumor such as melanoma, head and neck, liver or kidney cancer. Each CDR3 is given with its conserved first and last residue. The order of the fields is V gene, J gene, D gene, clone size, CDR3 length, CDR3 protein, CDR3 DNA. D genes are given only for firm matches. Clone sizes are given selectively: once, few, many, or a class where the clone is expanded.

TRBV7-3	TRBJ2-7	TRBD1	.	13	CASSQDRGYEQYF	TGTGCCAGCAGCCAGGACAGGGGATACGAGCAGTACTTC
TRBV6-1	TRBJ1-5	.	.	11	CASKQNQPQHF	TGTGCCAGCAAACAGAATCAGCCCCAGCATTTT
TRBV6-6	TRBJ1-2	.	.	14	CASSYGQPNYGYTF	TGTGCCAGCAGTTACGGGCAGCCTAACTATGGCTACACCTTC
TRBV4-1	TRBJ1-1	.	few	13	CASSQDTLREAFF	TGCGCCAGCAGCCAAGATACTCTCAGGGAAGCTTTCTTT
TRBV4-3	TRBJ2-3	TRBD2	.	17	CASSQYSGGTSTDTQYF	TGCGCCAGCAGCCAGTATAGCGGGGGGACAAGCACAGATACGCAGTATTTT
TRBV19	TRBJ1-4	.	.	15	CASSTYRKRGEKLFF	TGTGCCAGTAGTACCTACCGGAAGCGAGGGGAAAAACTGTTTTTT
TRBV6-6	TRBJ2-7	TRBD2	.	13	CASGPAGVDEQYF	TGTGCCTCGGGCCCAGCGGGAGTGGACGAGCAGTACTTC
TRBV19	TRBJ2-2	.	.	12	CASSREAGELFF	TGTGCCAGTAGCAGGGAGGCCGGGGAGCTGTTTTTT
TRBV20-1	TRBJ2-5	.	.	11	CSARVSETQYF	TGCAGTGCTAGAGTAAGCGAGACCCAGTACTTC
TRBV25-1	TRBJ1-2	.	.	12	CASSPGVYGYTF	TGTGCCAGCAGTCCCGGGGTCTATGGCTACACCTTC
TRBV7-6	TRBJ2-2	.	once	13	CASSSIPSGELFF	TGTGCCAGCAGCTCTATTCCGTCCGGGGAGCTGTTTTTT
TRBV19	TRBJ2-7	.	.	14	CASSTALGDYEQYF	TGTGCCAGTAGTACCGCGTTGGGGGATTACGAGCAGTACTTC
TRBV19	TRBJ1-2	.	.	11	CASSIGYGYTF	TGTGCCAGTAGTATAGGCTATGGCTACACCTTC
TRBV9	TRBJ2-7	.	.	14	CASSVGGTFREQYF	TGTGCCAGCAGCGTAGGGGGAACGTTCAGGGAGCAGTACTTC
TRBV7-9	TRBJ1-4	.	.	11	CASSEDEKLFF	TGTGCCAGCAGCGAAGATGAAAAACTGTTTTTT
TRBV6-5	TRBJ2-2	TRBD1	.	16	CASSYHDRVDTGELFF	TGTGCCAGCAGTTACCACGACAGGGTGGACACCGGGGAGCTGTTTTTT
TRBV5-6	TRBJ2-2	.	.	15	CASSVLQTYTGELFF	TGTGCCAGCAGCGTCCTCCAGACTTACACCGGGGAGCTGTTTTTT
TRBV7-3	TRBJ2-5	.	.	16	CASSLLASGGKETQYF	TGTGCCAGCAGCTTATTAGCATCGGGCGGCAAAGAGACCCAGTACTTC
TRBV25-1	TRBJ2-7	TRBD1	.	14	CASSGDRGIDEQYF	TGTGCCAGCAGCGGGGACAGGGGTATCGACGAGCAGTACTTC
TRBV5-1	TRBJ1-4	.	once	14	CASSLRAPNEKLFF	TGCGCCAGCAGCTTGCGGGCGCCGAATGAAAAACTGTTTTTT
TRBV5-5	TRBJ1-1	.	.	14	CASGRTAIDTEAFF	TGTGCCAGCGGAAGGACGGCTATCGACACTGAAGCTTTCTTT
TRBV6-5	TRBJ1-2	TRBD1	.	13	CATEDRGNNGYTF	TGCGCCACCGAAGACAGGGGAAATAATGGCTACACCTTC
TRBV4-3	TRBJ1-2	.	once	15	CASSQGSGDYYGYTF	TGCGCCAGCAGCCAAGGCTCAGGGGACTACTATGGCTACACCTTC
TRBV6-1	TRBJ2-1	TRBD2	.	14	CASSESGRANEQFF	TGTGCCAGCAGTGAGAGCGGGAGGGCCAATGAGCAGTTCTTC
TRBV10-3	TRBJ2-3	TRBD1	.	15	CAIRTGVSSTDTQYF	TGTGCCATCAGGACAGGGGTCAGCTCCACAGATACGCAGTATTTT
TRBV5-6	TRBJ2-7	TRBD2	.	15	CASSTRPSGSYEQYF	TGTGCCAGCAGCACCAGGCCTAGCGGCTCCTACGAGCAGTACTTC
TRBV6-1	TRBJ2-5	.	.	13	CASSRRAGETQYF	TGTGCCAGCAGCCGGAGGGCCGGGGAGACCCAGTACTTC
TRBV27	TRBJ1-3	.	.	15	CASRPQGAGGNTIYF	TGTGCCAGCAGGCCTCAGGGCGCAGGTGGAAACACCATATATTTT
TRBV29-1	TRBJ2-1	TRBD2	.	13	CSAGLRGVNEQFF	TGCAGCGCCGGACTACGGGGGGTAAATGAGCAGTTCTTC
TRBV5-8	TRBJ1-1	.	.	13	CASSATLPPEAFF	TGTGCCAGCAGCGCGACACTTCCCCCTGAAGCTTTCTTT
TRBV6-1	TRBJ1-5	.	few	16	CASSEGVGGGNQPQHF	TGTGCCAGCAGTGAAGGGGTCGGGGGGGGCAATCAGCCCCAGCATTTT
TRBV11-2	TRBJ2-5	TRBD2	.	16	CASSTRLVREGETQYF	TGTGCCAGCAGCACGCGCCTGGTTAGGGAGGGGGAGACCCAGTACTTC
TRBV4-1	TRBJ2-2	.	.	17	CASSQLGGALGTGELFF	TGCGCCAGCAGCCAATTAGGGGGGGCCTTGGGCACCGGGGAGCTGTTTTTT
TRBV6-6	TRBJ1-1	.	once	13	CASTRGLNTEAFF	TGTGCCAGCACCAGAGGGCTGAACACTGAAGCTTTCTTT
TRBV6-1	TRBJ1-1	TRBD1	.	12	CASSRDRVMAFF	TGTGCCAGCAGCCGGGACAGGGTGATGGCTTTCTTT
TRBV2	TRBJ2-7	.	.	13	CASRFGSSYEQYF	TGTGCCAGCAGGTTCGGCAGCTCCTACGAGCAGTACTTC
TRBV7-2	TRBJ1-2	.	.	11	CASSSRGGYTF	TGTGCCAGCAGCTCCCGGGGTGGCTACACCTTC
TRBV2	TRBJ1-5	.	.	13	CASSEYRYQPQHF	TGTGCCAGCAGTGAATACAGATATCAGCCCCAGCATTTT
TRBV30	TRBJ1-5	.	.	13	CAWSGGNNQPQHF	TGTGCCTGGAGTGGAGGGAACAATCAGCCCCAGCATTTT
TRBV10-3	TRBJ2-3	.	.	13	CAIRNFGGDTQYF	TGTGCCATCAGAAACTTTGGGGGAGATACGCAGTATTTT
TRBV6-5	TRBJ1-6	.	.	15	CASSYATGSNSPLHF	TGTGCCAGCAGTTACGCCACAGGGAGTAATTCACCCCTCCACTTT
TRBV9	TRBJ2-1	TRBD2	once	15	CASSARLADYNEQFF	TGTGCCAGCAGCGCCAGACTAGCGGACTACAATGAGCAGTTCTTC
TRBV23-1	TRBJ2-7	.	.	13	CASRDSKTYEQYF	TGCGCCAGCAGGGACAGTAAGACCTACGAGCAGTACTTC
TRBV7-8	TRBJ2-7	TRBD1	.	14	CASSFGTGAYEQYF	TGTGCCAGCAGCTTCGGGACAGGAGCCTACGAGCAGTACTTC
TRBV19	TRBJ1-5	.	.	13	CASSITGNQPQHF	TGTGCCAGTAGTATAACAGGCAATCAGCCCCAGCATTTT
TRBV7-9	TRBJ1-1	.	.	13	CASSLGENTEAFF	TGTGCCAGCAGCCTGGGGGAGAACACTGAAGCTTTCTTT
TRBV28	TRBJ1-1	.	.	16	CASSLWGGPENTEAFF	TGTGCCAGCAGTTTATGGGGAGGGCCGGAGAACACTGAAGCTTTCTTT
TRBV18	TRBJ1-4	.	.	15	CASSPTREKNEKLFF	TGTGCCAGCTCACCAACGAGGGAGAAAAACGAAAAACTGTTTTTT
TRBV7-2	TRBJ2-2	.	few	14	CASTELGGRMELFF	TGTGCCAGCACCGAACTGGGCGGCCGCATGGAGCTGTTTTTT
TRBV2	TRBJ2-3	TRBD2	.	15	CASEPDGRAVDTQYF	TGTGCCAGCGAGCCGGACGGGAGGGCCGTTGATACGCAGTATTTT
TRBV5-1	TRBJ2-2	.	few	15	CASSLGDRDFGELFF	TGCGCCAGCAGCTTGGGAGACAGGGACTTCGGGGAGCTGTTTTTT
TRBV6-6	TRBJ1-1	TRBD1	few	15	CASSYAWTGGTEAFF	TGTGCCAGCAGTTACGCCTGGACAGGGGGCACTGAAGCTTTCTTT
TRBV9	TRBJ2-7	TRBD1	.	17	CASSVAGTGGRSYEQYF	TGTGCCAGCAGCGTAGCTGGGACAGGGGGCCGTTCCTACGAGCAGTACTTC
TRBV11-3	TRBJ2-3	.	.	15	CASSQGGSPTDTQYF	TGTGCCAGCAGCCAGGGGGGGAGCCCCACAGATACGCAGTATTTT
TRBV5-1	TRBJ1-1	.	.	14	CASSIVGLNTEAFF	TGCGCCAGCAGCATAGTGGGACTGAACACTGAAGCTTTCTTT